Listed here are 30 T cell receptor beta chains from one sample, sequenced in a study of Tregs in tolerant kidney transplant recipients. The repertoire was sequenced with immunoSEQ multiplex PCR; TCRdb's copy has only in-frame clones and lacks some. The sample has approximately 30,000 clones. This sample comprised CD8+ T cells from blood, obtained before the transplant. These receptors originate from a human donor who received a combined kidney and bone marrow transplant.

Note on this clone: Sequencing ends 3 residues short of the CDR3 end; the germline J gene provides the rest. The V call is TRBV30, the J call TRBJ1-2; tentative D call: TRBD1 (5 bases). Trimming shortened V by 1 base and J by 2 bases, and 11 bases separated the two germline ends. There are 14 residues in the CDR3. Germline CDR1 reads GTSNPN; CDR2 reads SVGIG (reference sequence). CDR3 in amino acids: CAWSGGGRNYGYTF. Incomplete CDR3 DNA: TGTGCCTGGAGTGGGGGGGGGAGAAACTATGGC.

With respect to this clone: Read coverage stops 3 residues before the CDR3 terminus; the germline J gene supplies the remainder. The chain combines TRBV7-9 with TRBJ2-1, with TRBD2 matching over 9 bases. V was pared by 11 bases and J by 5 bases, with 7 bases of the junction left unmatched. Germline CDR1 is SEHNR and CDR2 is FQNEAQ (reference sequence). CDR3 length equals 13 residues. CDR3 DNA (partial): TGTGCCCAAGGTCCTAGCGGGGACAATGAG. It specifies CAQGPSGDNE. Given in full, the CDR3 is CAQGPSGDNEQFF.

As concerns this clone: The CDR3 extends 3 residues past the end of the read, so its final part is completed from the germline J gene. V usage is TRBV7-3 and J usage is TRBJ1-5; D is unresolved. The V gene's germline CDR1 is SGHTA and CDR2 FQGTGA. Between the trimmed V and J ends, which lost 5 bases and 2 bases, there was a span of 16 bases. This CDR3 is built from 16 residues. The CDR3 loop reads CASSRPYLRGNQPQHF. The sequenced part of the CDR3 DNA is TGTGCCAGCAGCCGACCCTATCTACGGGGCAATCAGCCC. Based on the CDR3 plus reference TRBV7-3 and TRBJ1-5, the full variable domain is GAGVSQTPSNKVTEKGKYVELRCDPISGHTALYWYRQSLGQGPEFLIYFQGTGAADDSGLPNDRFFAVRPEGSVSTLKIQRTERGDSAVYLCASSRPYLRGNQPQHFGDGTRLSIL.

As concerns this clone: The read falls 3 residues short of the CDR3 end, and the missing part is taken from the germline J gene. V and J are TRBV7-8 and TRBJ2-1; 7 bases map to TRBD1. The CDR3 extends over 15 amino acids. In germline, CDR1 is SGHVS, CDR2 FQNEAQ. Trimming cost V 5 bases and J 8 bases; bases outside gene matches: 12. The CDR3 DNA, read in part, is TGTGCCAGCAGCCCCCTTGGACAGGTCAAAGATGAG. The encoded protein is CASSPLGQVKDE. The entire CDR3 protein is CASSPLGQVKDEQFF.

Notes on this clone: The observed sequence ends 3 residues before the CDR3 terminus, with the missing tail filled in from the germline J gene. J is TRBJ2-2 and V is TRBV2, with 8 bases that match TRBD2. J gave up 2 bases and V 1 base, and 0 bases lay outside the gene matches. The CDR3 has 15 amino acids. Germline loops: CDR1 SNHLY, CDR2 FYNNEI. The covered CDR3 bases are TGTGCCAGCAGTGAAGGGACTAGCAACACCGGGGAG. It specifies CASSEGTSNTGE. The full CDR3 protein is CASSEGTSNTGELFF.

Comment on this clone: The CDR3 end lies 3 residues beyond the end of the read and is filled in from the germline J gene. The gene calls are TRBV6-4 and TRBJ2-2, with 9 bases fitting TRBD2. With V trimmed by 5 bases and J by 6 bases, 7 bases remained unmatched. Germline lookup yields CDR1 MRHNA and CDR2 SNTAGT. The CDR3 consists of 15 residues. This CDR3 is CASSPSVAGAGELFF. The sequenced part of the CDR3 DNA is TGTGCCAGCAGTCCCTCAGTAGCGGGAGCCGGGGAG.

Remarks on this clone: The read terminates 3 residues ahead of where the CDR3 ends, so the germline J gene completes it. This rearrangement joins TRBV30 to TRBJ1-1, with a tentative D call TRBD1 (6 bases). The CDR3 sequence is 15 residues long. Trimming shortened V by 2 bases and J by 0 bases, and 13 bases separated the two germline ends. The germline V gene encodes CDR1 GTSNPN and CDR2 SVGIG (reference sequence). The CDR3 DNA, read in part, is TGTGCCTGGAGTCAGGGGATTACTATGAACACTGAA. The encoded protein is CAWSQGITMNTE. The CDR3 in its entirety is CAWSQGITMNTEAFF.

The CDR3 reads CSASGAPLRTYNEQFF. The CDR3 bases that were read are TGCAGTGCTAGTGGGGCTCCGCTAAGGACCTACAATGAG. This rearrangement joins TRBV20-1 to TRBJ2-1, with D tentatively TRBD1 (5 bases). The read halts 3 residues ahead of the CDR3 end, with the missing end drawn from the germline J gene. This CDR3 contains 16 residues. Germline V lookup: CDR1 DFQATT, CDR2 SNEGSKA (reference sequence). Trimming removed 3 bases from V and 2 bases from J, with 17 bases in between.

To note about this clone: The read ends 3 residues shy of where the CDR3 ends; the end is completed using the germline J gene. The chain has TRBV7-8 and TRBJ2-3; the D gene is possibly TRBD2 (5 bases). Germline CDR1 is SGHVS and CDR2 is FQNEAQ. The CDR3 is 15 amino acids. Trimming removed 4 bases from V and 0 bases from J, with 11 bases in between. The CDR3 region is CASSSGRASTDTQYF. The covered CDR3 bases are TGTGCCAGCAGCTCTGGGCGGGCCAGCACAGATACG.

On this clone: Sequencing ends 3 residues short of the CDR3 end; the germline J gene provides the rest. The rearrangement links TRBV7-8 to TRBJ2-3; 11 bases fit TRBD1. Germline values: CDR1 SGHVS, CDR2 FQNEAQ. The CDR3 length is 14 residues. Partial CDR3 DNA: TGTGCCAGCAGCCCGGACAGGGGGCAGGTAGCG. Translation: CASSPDRGQVA. The complete CDR3 reads CASSPDRGQVAQYF.

Comments on this clone: The sequence runs out 3 residues before the end of the CDR3; the remainder is reconstructed from the germline J gene. The chain uses TRBV6-4 and TRBJ2-1; 7 bases agree with TRBD2. The CDR3 extends over 16 amino acids. Germline V gene sequence: CDR1 MRHNA, CDR2 SNTAGT. Trimming removed 4 bases from V and 4 bases from J; junction bases left unmatched: 10. The covered CDR3 bases are TGTGCCAGCAGTGCTGGGAGGGCGGGAATATACAATGAG. The encoded protein is CASSAGRAGIYNE. The full-length CDR3 reads as CASSAGRAGIYNEQFF.

As regards this clone: The read ends 3 residues before the CDR3 terminus; that terminus is restored from the germline J gene. The chain carries TRBV7-8 and TRBJ2-7; 10 bases line up with TRBD2. Trimming removed 0 bases from V and 4 bases from J; junction bases left unmatched: 12. The CDR3 runs to 18 residues. Germline CDR1 reads SGHVS; CDR2 reads FQNEAQ. Partial CDR3 DNA: TGTGCCAGCAGCTTAGCCGGGACTAGCGAACAAACCCGATACGAG. Amino acid sequence: CASSLAGTSEQTRYE. The full CDR3 protein reads CASSLAGTSEQTRYEQYF.

As concerns this clone: Sequencing ends 3 residues short of the CDR3 end; the germline J gene provides the rest. This chain joins TRBV2 and TRBJ2-1, with TRBD2 matching 7 bases. Germline V CDR1 and CDR2: SNHLY, FYNNEI. The CDR3 sequence is 17 residues long. V lost 4 bases to trimming and J lost 8 bases; unmatched junction nucleotides: 17. CDR3 DNA (partial): TGTGCCAGCAGTGCTTTCTATCCTGCGGGAGAACTTGATGAG. The encoded protein is CASSAFYPAGELDE. In full, the CDR3 is CASSAFYPAGELDEQFF.

As concerns this clone: The read halts 3 residues ahead of the CDR3 end, with the missing end drawn from the germline J gene. The V call is TRBV5-5, the J call TRBJ1-2, with 9 bases matching TRBD1. V lost 4 bases to trimming and J lost 7 bases; unmatched junction nucleotides: 8. The germline CDR1 and CDR2 sequences are SGHKS and YYEKEE (reference sequence). CDR3 size: 14 residues. Partial CDR3 DNA: TGTGCCAGCAGCCCCGGGACAGGGCGAGGTGGC. Protein: CASSPGTGRGG. The whole CDR3 sequence is CASSPGTGRGGYTF.

As to this clone: The CDR3 end lies 3 residues beyond the end of the read and is filled in from the germline J gene. The rearrangement joins TRBV19 to TRBJ1-1; 8 positions agree with TRBD1. The CDR3 is 11 residues long. Germline-derived CDR1 and CDR2 are LNHDA and SQIVND (reference sequence). After removal of 7 bases from V and 6 bases from J, the junction contained 1 base not matched to a gene. CDR3 DNA (partial): TGTGCCAGTACACAGGGGGCTGAA. Protein: CASTQGAE. The entire CDR3 protein reads CASTQGAEAFF.

In regard to this clone: Read data end 3 residues before the CDR3 end; the end is taken from the germline J gene. The V gene is TRBV5-4, the J gene TRBJ1-1, with TRBD1 as a possible D gene (5 bases). Germline CDR1 SGHNT, CDR2 YYREEE (reference sequence). V was clipped by 0 bases and J by 4 bases, with 10 bases between them. The CDR3 runs to 14 residues. The CDR3 loop is CASSLAWGGTEAFF. The CDR3 bases that were read are TGTGCCAGCAGCTTGGCGTGGGGGGGCACTGAA.

Concerning this clone: The DNA ends 3 residues before the CDR3 does, and the rest of the CDR3 is filled in from the germline J gene. This chain joins TRBV5-1 and TRBJ2-7; D is unresolved. The germline gives CDR1 SGHRS, CDR2 YFSETQ. The CDR3 extends over 13 amino acids. Trimming took off 3 bases at V and 5 bases at J, with 12 bases between the two ends. The CDR3 region is CASSYYTADEQYF. The covered CDR3 bases are TGCGCCAGCAGCTATTACACCGCCGACGAG.

Regarding this clone: The read finishes 3 residues shy of the CDR3 end, and the germline J gene is used to complete it. V is TRBV7-9 and J is TRBJ2-1; D is perhaps TRBD2 (6 bases). This CDR3 spans 15 amino acids. V was clipped by 3 bases and J by 0 bases, with 9 bases between them. The germline gives CDR1 SEHNR, CDR2 FQNEAQ (reference sequence). CDR3: CASSFRDFSYNEQFF. Partial CDR3 DNA: TGTGCCAGCAGCTTCCGGGACTTCTCCTACAATGAG.

With respect to this clone: The CDR3 end falls 3 residues outside the read, so it is completed with the germline J gene. This chain uses TRBV11-2 with TRBJ2-7; TRBD1 agrees at 7 bases. V gave up 8 bases and J gave up 3 bases; unmatched junction bases: 4. Germline V gene sequence: CDR1 SGHAT, CDR2 FQNNGV. This CDR3 spans 12 amino acids. The sequenced part of the CDR3 DNA is TGTGCCAGCTCTTGGGACAGCTACGAG. This sequence encodes CASSWDSYE. The CDR3, in full, reads CASSWDSYEQYF.

Remarks on this clone: Sequencing ends 3 residues short of the CDR3 end; the germline J gene provides the rest. The chain recombines TRBV19 with TRBJ1-1; weak D call: TRBD1 (5 bases). The germline gives CDR1 LNHDA, CDR2 SQIVND (reference sequence). Trimming removed 1 base at V and 3 bases at J, with 9 bases between. The CDR3 is made up of 14 amino acids. The CDR3 bases that were read are TGTGCCAGTAGTATAGGGGGCGCGTACACTGAA. This codes for CASSIGGAYTE. The whole CDR3 sequence reads CASSIGGAYTEAFF.

A note on this clone: The CDR3 extends 3 residues past the end of the read, so its final part is completed from the germline J gene. This rearrangement joins TRBV20-1 to TRBJ2-1; tentatively, D is TRBD1 (6 bases). CDR3 size: 13 residues. CDR1 is DFQATT and CDR2 is SNEGSKA in the germline V gene (reference sequence). V shed 7 bases and J shed 8 bases, with 18 bases lying between them. CDR3 amino acids: CSVPLLQGHEQFF. Partial CDR3 DNA: TGCAGTGTTCCCCTACTACAGGGTCATGAG.

About this clone: The sequenced fragment ends 3 residues before the CDR3 boundary, so the rest is inferred from the germline J gene. This chain uses TRBV6-4 with TRBJ1-3; perhaps TRBD1 as D (5 bases). Deletions cut 4 bases from V and 0 bases from J, with 10 bases between. The CDR3 has 15 amino acids. Germline CDR1 and CDR2: MRHNA and SNTAGT. CDR3 DNA (partial): TGTGCCAGCAGTGTCCGACAGCCCTCTGGAAACACC. It specifies CASSVRQPSGNT. The complete CDR3 sequence is CASSVRQPSGNTIYF.

Details on this clone: The read ends 3 residues before the CDR3 terminus; that terminus is restored from the germline J gene. The genes are TRBV2 and TRBJ2-1; D might be TRBD2 (5 bases). The V and J ends lost 8 bases and 6 bases respectively, with 11 bases between them. Germline values: CDR1 SNHLY, CDR2 FYNNEI. The CDR3 spans 12 residues. The sequenced CDR3 bases are TGTGCCAGCGGCCGGGGAAGCAATGAG. It specifies CASGRGSNE. The full CDR3 protein reads CASGRGSNEQFF.

Remarks on this clone: The CDR3 end lies 3 residues beyond the end of the read and is filled in from the germline J gene. This sequence joins TRBV5-1 and TRBJ2-5; TRBD1 matches at 8 bases. J lost 4 bases, V lost 2 bases, and 10 bases had no gene match. Germline V gene sequence: CDR1 SGHRS, CDR2 YFSETQ. The CDR3 loop spans 16 amino acids. The CDR3 reads CASSLIAAGGGETQYF. The CDR3 bases that were read are TGCGCCAGCAGCTTAATCGCGGCAGGGGGCGGAGAGACC.

CDR3 DNA, as far as it was read: TGTGCCAGCAGCTCGACAGGGCTCACTGAA. It encodes CASSSTGLTE. The CDR3, in full, reads CASSSTGLTEAFF. The chain couples TRBV7-6 to TRBJ1-1; 7 bases align to TRBD1. The CDR3 end is not reached by the read, which stops 3 residues before it; the germline J gene fills it in. Germline V lookup: CDR1 SGHVS, CDR2 FNYEAQ. J was trimmed by 4 bases and V by 4 bases; bases with no gene match: 3. The CDR3 covers 13 residues.

Concerning this clone itself: The CDR3 goes on 3 residues after the read ends, and that part is filled in from the germline J gene. The chain employs TRBV19 and TRBJ2-7; weak D call: TRBD1 (5 bases). Germline V gives CDR1 LNHDA, CDR2 SQIVND (reference sequence). The CDR3 totals 14 residues. Trimming shortened V by 3 bases and J by 2 bases, and 11 bases separated the two germline ends. CDR3 sequence reads: CASSMAGFTYEQYF. The covered CDR3 bases are TGTGCCAGTAGTATGGCAGGGTTTACCTACGAG.

CDR3 sequence: CSASAALAGGSFPQHF. The sequenced CDR3 bases are TGCAGTGCTAGTGCGGCACTAGCGGGAGGGTCTTTTCCC. The chain couples TRBV20-1 to TRBJ1-5; no firm D call. The CDR3 end is not reached by the read, which stops 3 residues before it; the germline J gene fills it in. Germline assignment: CDR1 DFQATT and CDR2 SNEGSKA (reference sequence). The CDR3 has 16 amino acids.

Concerning this clone: The read stops 3 residues short of the end of the CDR3; the missing end is completed from the germline J gene. The chain uses TRBV4-2 and TRBJ2-3; 10 positions match TRBD2. From germline, CDR1 is LGHNA and CDR2 YNFKEQ. J lost 2 bases, V lost 1 base, and 3 bases had no gene match. The CDR3 extends over 16 amino acids. The CDR3: CASSQGGTSVTDTQYF. CDR3 DNA (partial): TGTGCCAGCAGCCAAGGAGGGACTAGCGTCACAGATACG.

A remark on this clone: The read is 3 residues too short to cover the CDR3 end, so that end is filled in from the germline J gene. The V gene is TRBV5-4, the J gene TRBJ2-7; D may be TRBD2 (6 bases). The CDR3 is 14 residues long. Trimming pared 5 bases from V and 2 bases from J, leaving 14 bases between. CDR1 and CDR2 (germline): SGHNT, YYREEE (reference sequence). The CDR3 protein is CASSPGTGPYEQYF. Incomplete CDR3 DNA: TGTGCCAGCAGTCCCGGGACTGGCCCCTACGAG. Looking up the rest from reference TRBV5-4 and TRBJ2-7 gives the full variable domain: ETGVTQSPTHLIKTRGQQVTLRCSSQSGHNTVSWYQQALGQGPQFIFQYYREEENGRGNFPPRFSGLQFPNYSSELNVNALELDDSALYLCASSPGTGPYEQYFGPGTRLTVT.

This chain's CDR3 is CASSAGPNYGYTF. The covered CDR3 bases are TGTGCCAGTAGTGCAGGGCCTAACTATGGC. The chain employs TRBV19 and TRBJ1-2; TRBD1 might be the D (5 bases). The read stops 3 residues short of the end of the CDR3; the missing end is completed from the germline J gene. The CDR3 has 13 amino acids. The germline V gene has CDR1 LNHDA and CDR2 SQIVND (reference sequence). Trimming shortened V by 5 bases and J by 0 bases, and 7 bases separated the two germline ends.